This TCR beta chain originates from a study of radiation and T cells in renal cell carcinoma. Overall study: Nephrectomy followed 15 Gy stereotactic body radiation by 4 weeks. The study, taken as a whole, reports: From baseline, blood top tumor clonotypes peaked at 2 weeks post-radiation.

Indicated time point: blood 2 weeks post-SBRT. Documented treatment: 15 Gy SBRT to primary tumor, nephrectomy 4 weeks later. Produced via immunoSEQ multiplex PCR; TCRdb's table is partial and in-frame only. This sample carries around 70,000 clones, 82% of them seen once, and the ten largest clones take around 5.5%. CDR3 length: 13 amino acids. Germline V gene lookup returns CDR1 MNHEY and CDR2 SMNVEV (reference sequence). Trimming at V came to 3 bases and at J to 3 bases, leaving 1 base not matched to a gene. Remarks on this clone: Antigen: not known.

The chain carries TRBV27 and TRBJ1-2; 7 nucleotides align to TRBD1. The sample in question was blood, obtained from a patient whose treatment included radiotherapy and nephrectomy. The sequence came from a man in his 60s with renal cell carcinoma. The CDR3: CASSFTGDYGYTF. The CDR3 DNA follows: TGTGCCAGCAGTTTTACAGGGGACTATGGCTACACCTTC.